What follows is one T cell receptor (beta chain) and its context. The data belong to a study of blood T cell repertoires in COVID-19. Turning to the study itself: The study drew acute and convalescent COVID-19 samples from the United States, Italy and Spain. Sources were T cells, B-cell-depleted T cells, or PBMCs; the material itself was cDNA or gDNA.

Measured with immunoSEQ multiplex PCR; TCRdb has only the in-frame clones, and not every one. The sample lists some 300,000 clones, just under 90% occurring once. Seattle's enrolled individuals joined amid active infection and were then monitored longitudinally. V lost 1 base, J lost 3 bases, and 23 bases lay in between. Looked up from germline, CDR1 is SGHDT and CDR2 is YYEEEE. This CDR3 contains 18 residues. Source material: peripheral blood. The chain has TRBV5-6 and TRBJ2-7; D gene uncertain. The sequence came from a woman in her forties or fifties with COVID-19, enrolled during active disease. CDR3 sequence reads: CASSLIPLINYFNYEQYF. The CDR3 region has the DNA TGTGCCAGCAGCTTGATTCCCCTTATAAACTACTTCAACTACGAGCAGTACTTC. The full variable domain, its missing parts supplied by reference TRBV5-6 and TRBJ2-7, is DAGVTQSPTHLIKTRGQQVTLRCSPKSGHDTVSWYQQALGQGPQFIFQYYEEEERQRGNFPDRFSGHQFPNYSSELNVNALLLGDSALYLCASSLIPLINYFNYEQYFGPGTRLTVT.